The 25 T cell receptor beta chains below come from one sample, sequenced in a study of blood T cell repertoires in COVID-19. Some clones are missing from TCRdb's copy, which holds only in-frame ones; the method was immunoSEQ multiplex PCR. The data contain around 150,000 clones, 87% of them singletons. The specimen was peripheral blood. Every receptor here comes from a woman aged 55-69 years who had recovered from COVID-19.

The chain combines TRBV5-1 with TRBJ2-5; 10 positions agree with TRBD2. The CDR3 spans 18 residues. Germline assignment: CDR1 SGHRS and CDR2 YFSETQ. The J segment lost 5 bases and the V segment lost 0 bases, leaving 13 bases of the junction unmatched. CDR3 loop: CASSLVGHTSGAAETQYF. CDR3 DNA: TGCGCCAGCAGCTTGGTGGGTCACACTAGCGGGGCGGCGGAGACCCAGTACTTC.

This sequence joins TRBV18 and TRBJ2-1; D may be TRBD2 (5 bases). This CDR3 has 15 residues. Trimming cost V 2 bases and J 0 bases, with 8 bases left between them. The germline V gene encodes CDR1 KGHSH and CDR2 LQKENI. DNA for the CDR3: TGTGCCAGCTCACCAGGACTGGACTCCTACAATGAGCAGTTCTTC. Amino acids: CASSPGLDSYNEQFF.

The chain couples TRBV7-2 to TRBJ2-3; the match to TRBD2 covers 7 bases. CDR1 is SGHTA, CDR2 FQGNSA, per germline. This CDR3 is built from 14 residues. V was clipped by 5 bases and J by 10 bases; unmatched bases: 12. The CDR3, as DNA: TGTGCCAGCAGCATAATCTGGACTAGTCTAGCGCAGTATTTT. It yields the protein CASSIIWTSLAQYF.

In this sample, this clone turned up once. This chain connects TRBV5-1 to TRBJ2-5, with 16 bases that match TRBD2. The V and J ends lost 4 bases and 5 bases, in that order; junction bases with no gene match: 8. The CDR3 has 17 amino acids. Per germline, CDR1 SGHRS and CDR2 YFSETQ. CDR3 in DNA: TGCGCCAGCAGCCCGGGGACTAGCGGGGGGGCCCTGGAGACCCAGTACTTC. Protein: CASSPGTSGGALETQYF.

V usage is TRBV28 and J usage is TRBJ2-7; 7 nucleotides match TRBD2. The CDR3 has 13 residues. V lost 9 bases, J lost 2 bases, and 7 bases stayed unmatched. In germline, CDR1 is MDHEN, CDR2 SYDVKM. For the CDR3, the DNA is TGTGCCAGTAGGACTAGTACCACCTACGAGCAGTACTTC. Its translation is CASRTSTTYEQYF.

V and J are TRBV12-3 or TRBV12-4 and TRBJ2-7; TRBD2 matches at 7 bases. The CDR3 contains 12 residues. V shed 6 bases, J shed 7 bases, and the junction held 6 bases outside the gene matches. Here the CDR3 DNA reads TGTGCCAGCAGCTTGCCCGGGAGGGAGCAGTACTTC. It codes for CASSLPGREQYF.

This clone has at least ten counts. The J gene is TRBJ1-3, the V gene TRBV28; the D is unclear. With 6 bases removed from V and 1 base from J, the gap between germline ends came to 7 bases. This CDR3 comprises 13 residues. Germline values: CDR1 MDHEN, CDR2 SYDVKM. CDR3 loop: CASREASGNTIYF. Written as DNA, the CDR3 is TGTGCCAGCAGGGAGGCGTCTGGAAACACCATATATTTT.

The CDR3 reads CASSSRSESSYEQYF. The CDR3 region has the DNA TGTGCCAGCAGCTCTAGATCAGAGAGCTCCTACGAGCAGTACTTC. This chain connects TRBV7-2 to TRBJ2-7, with D unclear. The germline V gene has CDR1 SGHTA and CDR2 FQGNSA. V was pared by 4 bases and J by 0 bases, with 13 bases between. CDR3 length equals 15 residues.

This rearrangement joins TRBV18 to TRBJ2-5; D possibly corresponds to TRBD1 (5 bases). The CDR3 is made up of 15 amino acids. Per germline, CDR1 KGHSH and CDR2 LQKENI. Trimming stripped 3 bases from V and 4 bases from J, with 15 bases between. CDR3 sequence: CASSPQQEIGETQYF. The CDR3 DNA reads TGTGCCAGCTCACCGCAACAGGAGATTGGAGAGACCCAGTACTTC.

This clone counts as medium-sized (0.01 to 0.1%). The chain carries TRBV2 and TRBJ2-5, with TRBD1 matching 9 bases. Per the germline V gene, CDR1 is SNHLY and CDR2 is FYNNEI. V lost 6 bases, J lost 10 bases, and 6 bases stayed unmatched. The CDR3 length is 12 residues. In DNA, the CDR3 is TGTGCCAGCAGAGGGACAGGGTCGAGCCAGTACTTC. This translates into CASRGTGSSQYF.

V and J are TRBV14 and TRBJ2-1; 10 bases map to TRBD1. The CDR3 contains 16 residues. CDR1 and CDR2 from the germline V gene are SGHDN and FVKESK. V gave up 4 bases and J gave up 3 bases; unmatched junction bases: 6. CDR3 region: CASSPPRDRGYNEQFF. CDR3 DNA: TGTGCCAGCAGCCCCCCCCGGGACAGGGGCTACAATGAGCAGTTCTTC.

For the CDR3, the DNA is TGTGCCAGCACGGAGGTGGGGGGGCCGAACAATGAGCAGTTCTTC. This translates into CASTEVGGPNNEQFF. The genes are TRBV6-5 and TRBJ2-1; possible D gene TRBD2, 7 bases. The CDR3 runs 15 residues. Per the germline V gene, CDR1 is MNHEY and CDR2 is SVGAGI. Trimming removed 7 bases at V and 5 bases at J, with 18 bases between.

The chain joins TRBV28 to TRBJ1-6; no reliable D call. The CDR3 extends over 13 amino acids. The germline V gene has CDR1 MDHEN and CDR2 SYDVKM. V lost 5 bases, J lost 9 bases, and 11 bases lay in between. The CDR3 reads CASSRYRGSPLHF. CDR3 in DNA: TGTGCCAGCAGTCGGTATCGGGGTTCACCCCTCCACTTT. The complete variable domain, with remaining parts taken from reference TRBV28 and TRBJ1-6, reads DVKVTQSSRYLVKRTGEKVFLECVQDMDHENMFWYRQDPGLGLRLIYFSYDVKMKEKGDIPEGYSVSREKKERFSLILESASTNQTSMYLCASSRYRGSPLHFGNGTRLTVT.

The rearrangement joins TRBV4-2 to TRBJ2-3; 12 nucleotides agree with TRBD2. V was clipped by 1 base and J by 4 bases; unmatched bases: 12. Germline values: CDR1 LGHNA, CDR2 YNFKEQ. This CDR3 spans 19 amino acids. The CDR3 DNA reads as TGTGCCAGCAGCCAAGGCGGGCCTAGCGGGGGGGAAGGTGCAGATACGCAGTATTTT. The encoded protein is CASSQGGPSGGEGADTQYF.

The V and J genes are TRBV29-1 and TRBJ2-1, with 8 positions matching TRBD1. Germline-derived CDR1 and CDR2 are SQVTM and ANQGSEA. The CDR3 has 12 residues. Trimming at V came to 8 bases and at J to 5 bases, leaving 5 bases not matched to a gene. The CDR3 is CSQRTGHNEQFF. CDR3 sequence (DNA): TGCAGCCAACGGACAGGGCACAATGAGCAGTTCTTC.

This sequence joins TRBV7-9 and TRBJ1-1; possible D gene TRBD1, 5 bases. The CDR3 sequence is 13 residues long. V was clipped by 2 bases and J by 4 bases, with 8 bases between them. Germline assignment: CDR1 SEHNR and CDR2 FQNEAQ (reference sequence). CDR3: CASSLRGTTEAFF. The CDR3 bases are TGTGCCAGCAGCTTACGGGGGACCACTGAAGCTTTCTTT.

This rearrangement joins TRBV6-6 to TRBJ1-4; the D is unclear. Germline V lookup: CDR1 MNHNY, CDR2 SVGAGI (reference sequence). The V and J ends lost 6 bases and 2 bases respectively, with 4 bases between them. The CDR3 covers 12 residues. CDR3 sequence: CASRETNEKLFF. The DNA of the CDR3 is TGTGCCAGCAGAGAGACTAATGAAAAACTGTTTTTT.

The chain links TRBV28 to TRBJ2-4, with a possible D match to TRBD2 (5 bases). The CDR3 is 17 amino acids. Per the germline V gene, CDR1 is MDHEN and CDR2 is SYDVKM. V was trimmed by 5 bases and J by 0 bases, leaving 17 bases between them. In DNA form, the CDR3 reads TGTGCCAGCAGTCTAGCCAGAGGAGGAGTAGCCAAAAACATTCAGTACTTC. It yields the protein CASSLARGGVAKNIQYF. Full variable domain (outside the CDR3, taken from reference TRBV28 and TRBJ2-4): DVKVTQSSRYLVKRTGEKVFLECVQDMDHENMFWYRQDPGLGLRLIYFSYDVKMKEKGDIPEGYSVSREKKERFSLILESASTNQTSMYLCASSLARGGVAKNIQYFGAGTRLSVL.

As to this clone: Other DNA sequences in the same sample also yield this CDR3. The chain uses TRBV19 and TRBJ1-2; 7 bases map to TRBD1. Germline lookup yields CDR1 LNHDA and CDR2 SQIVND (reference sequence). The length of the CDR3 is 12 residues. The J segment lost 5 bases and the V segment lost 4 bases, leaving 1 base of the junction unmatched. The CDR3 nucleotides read TGTGCCAGTAGTAGACAGGGATATGGCTACACCTTC. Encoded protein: CASSRQGYGYTF.

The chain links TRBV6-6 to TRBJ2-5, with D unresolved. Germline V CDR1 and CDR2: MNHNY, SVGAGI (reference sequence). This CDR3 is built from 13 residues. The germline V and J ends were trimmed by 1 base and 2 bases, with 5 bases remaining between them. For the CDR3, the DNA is TGTGCCAGCAGTTACTTGGCTCAAGAGACCCAGTACTTC. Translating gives CASSYLAQETQYF.

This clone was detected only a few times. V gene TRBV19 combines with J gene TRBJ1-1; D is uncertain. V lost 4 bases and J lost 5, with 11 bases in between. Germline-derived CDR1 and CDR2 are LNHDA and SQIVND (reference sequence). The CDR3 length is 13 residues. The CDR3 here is CASSTRHGTEAFF. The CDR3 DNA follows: TGTGCCAGTAGTACCCGACATGGAACTGAAGCTTTCTTT.

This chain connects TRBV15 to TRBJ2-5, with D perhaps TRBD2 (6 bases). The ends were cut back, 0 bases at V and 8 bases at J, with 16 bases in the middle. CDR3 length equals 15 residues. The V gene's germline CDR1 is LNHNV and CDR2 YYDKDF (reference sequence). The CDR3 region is CATSRDPGAPGTQYF. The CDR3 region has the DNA TGTGCCACCAGCAGAGATCCGGGAGCGCCAGGTACCCAGTACTTC.

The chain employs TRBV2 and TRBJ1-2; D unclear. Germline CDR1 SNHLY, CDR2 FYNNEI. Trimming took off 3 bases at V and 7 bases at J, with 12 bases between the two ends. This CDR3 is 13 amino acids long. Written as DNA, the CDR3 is TGTGCCAGCAGTGAGGTCGGAGGAGGTGGCTACACCTTC. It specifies CASSEVGGGGYTF.

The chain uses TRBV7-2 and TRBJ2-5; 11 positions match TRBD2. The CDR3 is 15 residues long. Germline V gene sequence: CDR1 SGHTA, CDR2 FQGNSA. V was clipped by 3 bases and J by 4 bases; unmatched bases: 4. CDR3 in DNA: TGTGCCAGCAGCTTTAGCGGGGGGGCAGGAGAGACCCAGTACTTC. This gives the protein CASSFSGGAGETQYF. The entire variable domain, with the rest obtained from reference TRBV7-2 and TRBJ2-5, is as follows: GAGVSQSPSNKVTEKGKDVELRCDPISGHTALYWYRQSLGQGLEFLIYFQGNSAPDKSGLPSDRFSAERTGGSVSTLTIQRTQQEDSAVYLCASSFSGGAGETQYFGPGTRLLVL.

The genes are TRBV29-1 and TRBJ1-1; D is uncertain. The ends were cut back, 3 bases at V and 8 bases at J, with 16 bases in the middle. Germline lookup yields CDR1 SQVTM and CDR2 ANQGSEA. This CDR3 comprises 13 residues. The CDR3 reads CSVEREVAGEAFF. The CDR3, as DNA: TGCAGCGTTGAGAGGGAGGTGGCGGGGGAAGCTTTCTTT.